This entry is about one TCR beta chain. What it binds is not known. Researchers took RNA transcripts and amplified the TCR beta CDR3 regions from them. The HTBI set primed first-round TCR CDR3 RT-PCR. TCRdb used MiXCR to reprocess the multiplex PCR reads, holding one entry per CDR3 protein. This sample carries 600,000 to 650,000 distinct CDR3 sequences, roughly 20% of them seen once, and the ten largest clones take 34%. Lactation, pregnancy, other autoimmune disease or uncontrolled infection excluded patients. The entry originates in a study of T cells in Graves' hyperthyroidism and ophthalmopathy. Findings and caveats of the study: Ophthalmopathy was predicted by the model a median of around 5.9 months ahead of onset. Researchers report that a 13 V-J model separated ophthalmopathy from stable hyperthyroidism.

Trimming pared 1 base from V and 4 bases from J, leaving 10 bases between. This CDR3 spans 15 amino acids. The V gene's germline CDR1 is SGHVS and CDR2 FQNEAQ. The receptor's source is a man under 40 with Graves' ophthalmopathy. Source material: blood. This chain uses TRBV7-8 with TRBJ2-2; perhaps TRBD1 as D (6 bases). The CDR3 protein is CASSLVGATTGELFF. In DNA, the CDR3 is TGTGCCAGCAGCTTAGTGGGGGCGACCACCGGGGAGCTGTTTTTT.